A single sample gave rise to the 11 T cell receptor beta chains below, sequenced in a study of shared clonotypes between healthy human individuals (dated by TCRdb to 2018 to 2021). The library was prepared using the immunoSEQ multiplex PCR assay. TCRdb took over this immuneACCESS table, retaining in-frame rearrangements with V and J assigned. Such tables are incomplete; in checked studies, under half of the missing clones stem from an unresolved V gene, and the remainder is unexplained. This sample comprises some 2.4 million clones, 80% to 95% of them detected only once. The top ten constitute 0.36% of the sample. The sample consisted of naive CD4+ T cells from PBMCs. This sample's cell subset or site label indicates: CD45RA+ positively selected. Receptors were obtained from a man in his late teens or twenties in good health. Some clones in this sample may be carry-over from other donors' samples.

This clone was counted once. This sequence joins TRBV7-2 and TRBJ2-3, with D uncertain. V shed 1 base and J shed 6 bases, with 8 bases lying between them. This CDR3 contains 13 residues. Germline CDR1 is SGHTA and CDR2 is FQGNSA. The CDR3 loop reads CASSLVWSDTQYF. Here the CDR3 DNA reads TGTGCCAGCAGCTTAGTCTGGTCGGATACGCAGTATTTT.

The rearrangement joins TRBV18 to TRBJ2-7; 8 positions agree with TRBD2. The CDR3 contains 16 residues. Looked up from germline, CDR1 is KGHSH and CDR2 is LQKENI. J was trimmed by 0 bases and V by 2 bases; bases with no gene match: 6. CDR3 in DNA: TGTGCCAGCTCACCAGCCCCCGGGACTAGCTCCTACGAGCAGTACTTC. This gives the protein CASSPAPGTSSYEQYF.

On this clone itself: The sample contains more than one DNA sequence encoding this CDR3. The chain is built from TRBV5-1 and TRBJ2-7; a possible D gene is TRBD1 (5 bases). The V end was cut by 1 base, the J end by 0 bases, with 8 bases between. The germline V gene has CDR1 SGHRS and CDR2 YFSETQ. The CDR3 covers 14 residues. The CDR3 DNA reads TGCGCCAGCAGCTTGACAGGCAGCTCCTACGAGCAGTACTTC. This codes for CASSLTGSSYEQYF.

V is TRBV28 and J is TRBJ2-4; 9 bases are shared with TRBD2. This CDR3 has 18 amino acids. The V gene's germline CDR1 is MDHEN and CDR2 SYDVKM. J gave up 7 bases and V 1 base, and 14 bases lay outside the gene matches. The chain's CDR3 is CASSLYAAGGVVANIQYF. In DNA, the CDR3 is TGTGCCAGCAGTTTATACGCAGCGGGGGGTGTCGTGGCGAACATTCAGTACTTC. Looking up the rest from reference TRBV28 and TRBJ2-4 gives the full variable domain: DVKVTQSSRYLVKRTGEKVFLECVQDMDHENMFWYRQDPGLGLRLIYFSYDVKMKEKGDIPEGYSVSREKKERFSLILESASTNQTSMYLCASSLYAAGGVVANIQYFGAGTRLSVL.

V gene TRBV9 combines with J gene TRBJ1-1; D is possibly TRBD1 (6 bases). This CDR3 spans 15 amino acids. Germline CDR1 and CDR2: SGDLS and YYNGEE. Between the trimmed V and J ends, which lost 0 bases and 6 bases, there was a span of 15 bases. The CDR3 reads CASSVAGTSTAEAFF. CDR3 DNA sequence: TGTGCCAGCAGCGTAGCAGGGACATCAACCGCTGAAGCTTTCTTT.

The sample holds one count of this clone. The rearrangement links TRBV7-2 to TRBJ2-7, with D possibly matching TRBD2 (5 bases). CDR3 length: 14 residues. Between the trimmed V and J ends, which lost 5 bases and 2 bases, there was a span of 13 bases. The germline gives CDR1 SGHTA, CDR2 FQGNSA. CDR3 region: CASSPGLRPYEQYF. The CDR3 bases are TGTGCCAGCAGCCCCGGACTTCGCCCCTACGAGCAGTACTTC.

The chain is built from TRBV10-3 and TRBJ2-1; 7 bases are a match to TRBD2. V lost 6 bases to trimming and J lost 4 bases; unmatched junction nucleotides: 9. Germline V gives CDR1 ENHRY, CDR2 SYGVKD. This CDR3 is 15 amino acids long. CDR3 amino acids: CAIRRLADSYNEQFF. Here the CDR3 DNA reads TGTGCCATCAGGAGACTAGCTGACAGTTACAATGAGCAGTTCTTC.

The chain couples TRBV5-1 to TRBJ1-5; D possibly corresponds to TRBD1 (5 bases). This CDR3 comprises 15 residues. Looked up from germline, CDR1 is SGHRS and CDR2 is YFSETQ. Trimming took 2 bases from V and 7 from J, leaving 16 bases between them. CDR3 bases: TGCGCCAGCAGCTTTGGGACGCCAGGAGGACAGCCCCAGCATTTT. Amino acid sequence: CASSFGTPGGQPQHF.

This rearrangement joins TRBV13 to TRBJ2-2, with D tentatively TRBD2 (6 bases). CDR3 length: 19 amino acids. Germline values: CDR1 PRHDT, CDR2 FYEKMQ (reference sequence). The V end lost 4 bases, the J end lost 0 bases, and 21 bases lay between the germline ends. The CDR3, as DNA: TGTGCCAGCAGCTCCCGCCGGAGTAGCGGCTACACGAACACCGGGGAGCTGTTTTTT. Translating gives CASSSRRSSGYTNTGELFF.

As regards this clone: Within the sample, other DNA sequences also encode this same CDR3. This chain joins TRBV5-1 and TRBJ2-1, with 10 nucleotides matching TRBD2. The junction had 3 bases not matched to a gene; V was cut back by 0 bases and J by 6 bases. The germline V gene encodes CDR1 SGHRS and CDR2 YFSETQ. The CDR3 is 15 residues long. For the CDR3, the DNA is TGCGCCAGCAGCTTGGTACTAGCGGGAAGCAATGAGCAGTTCTTC. The encoded protein is CASSLVLAGSNEQFF.

V gene TRBV28 combines with J gene TRBJ2-1, with 7 bases fitting TRBD2. Looked up from germline, CDR1 is MDHEN and CDR2 is SYDVKM. V lost 5 bases to trimming and J lost 7 bases; unmatched junction nucleotides: 14. The CDR3 loop spans 16 amino acids. The CDR3 sequence: CASSPKTSIPVNEQFF. CDR3 bases: TGTGCCAGCAGTCCGAAGACTAGCATTCCGGTTAATGAGCAGTTCTTC.